One and the same sample provided the 30 T cell receptor beta chains below, sequenced in a study of blood T cell repertoires in COVID-19. Method: immunoSEQ multiplex PCR; TCRdb's copy keeps in-frame clones and lacks some. The sample has 350,000 or so clones, around 90% seen once. Sequenced input: peripheral blood. The receptors were sampled from an older woman with COVID-19, enrolled during active disease.

J is TRBJ2-1 and V is TRBV28, with TRBD1 matching over 8 bases. V was pared by 3 bases and J by 6 bases, with 10 bases of the junction left unmatched. This CDR3 is built from 16 residues. Germline V lookup: CDR1 MDHEN, CDR2 SYDVKM. The CDR3 DNA is TGTGCCAGCAGTTTTTGGCGCAGGGGGCGAATCAATGAGCAGTTCTTC. This codes for CASSFWRRGRINEQFF.

The rearrangement uses TRBV5-1 and TRBJ2-2, with TRBD1 identical over 7 bases. This CDR3 spans 16 amino acids. The V segment lost 2 bases and the J segment 2 bases; nucleotides outside the gene matches: 6. Germline V lookup: CDR1 SGHRS, CDR2 YFSETQ. The CDR3 is CASSFVTGLNTGELFF. The CDR3 nucleotides read TGCGCCAGCAGCTTCGTGACAGGGTTAAACACCGGGGAGCTGTTTTTT.

This chain connects TRBV6-6 to TRBJ1-6; unclear D gene. V was pared by 2 bases and J by 5 bases, with 10 bases between. Germline V gene lookup returns CDR1 MNHNY and CDR2 SVGAGI (reference sequence). This CDR3 contains 15 residues. CDR3 bases: TGTGCCAGCAGTTACGATGGGCGAGATAATTCACCCCTCCACTTT. It is translated as CASSYDGRDNSPLHF.

The chain is built from TRBV6-5 and TRBJ1-1; tentatively, D is TRBD1 (6 bases). CDR1 and CDR2 from the germline V gene are MNHEY and SVGAGI. Trimming shortened V by 0 bases and J by 5 bases, and 13 bases separated the two germline ends. The CDR3 contains 15 residues. The CDR3 region is CASSYSNRRGTEAFF. For the CDR3, the DNA is TGTGCCAGCAGTTACTCGAATCGCAGGGGTACTGAAGCTTTCTTT.

The chain has TRBV20-1 and TRBJ2-7; 9 bases are shared with TRBD2. Germline assignment: CDR1 DFQATT and CDR2 SNEGSKA (reference sequence). The CDR3 is 14 amino acids. V was pared by 3 bases and J by 2 bases, with 5 bases of the junction left unmatched. The CDR3 reads CSASRAGGTYEQYF. The CDR3, as DNA: TGCAGTGCTAGTCGAGCGGGGGGAACCTACGAGCAGTACTTC.

This chain connects TRBV5-6 to TRBJ1-1; 7 bases agree with TRBD1. Trimming removed 3 bases from V and 0 bases from J; junction bases left unmatched: 2. The CDR3 sequence is 14 residues long. CDR1 SGHDT and CDR2 YYEEEE come from the germline V gene. This CDR3 reads CASSYRGMNTEAFF. As DNA, the CDR3 is TGTGCCAGCAGCTACAGGGGTATGAACACTGAAGCTTTCTTT.

This clone showed up just once. This chain uses TRBV7-3 with TRBJ2-1, with 8 bases identical to TRBD1. The CDR3 sequence is 18 residues long. Germline V gives CDR1 SGHTA, CDR2 FQGTGA. The J segment lost 4 bases and the V segment lost 2 bases, leaving 13 bases of the junction unmatched. This CDR3 is CASSLLPSDRGKYNEQFF. The CDR3 DNA follows: TGTGCCAGCAGCTTATTACCCTCCGACAGGGGCAAATACAATGAGCAGTTCTTC.

The J gene is TRBJ2-2, the V gene TRBV7-9; maybe TRBD1 (5 bases). The CDR3 contains 14 residues. V was shortened by 3 bases and J by 1 base, with 6 bases between the two germline ends. Per the germline V gene, CDR1 is SEHNR and CDR2 is FQNEAQ (reference sequence). The DNA for the CDR3 is TGTGCCAGCAGCTTGGACATGAACACCGGGGAGCTGTTTTTT. It is translated as CASSLDMNTGELFF.

The CDR3 DNA follows: TGTGCCAGCAGTTTAACAGGGGGTGGAAACACCATATATTTT. This codes for CASSLTGGGNTIYF. The chain links TRBV28 to TRBJ1-3; TRBD1 aligns across 8 bases. Germline CDR1 is MDHEN and CDR2 is SYDVKM. V lost 2 bases and J lost 3; bases outside the gene matches: 0. The CDR3 sequence is 14 residues long.

The chain couples TRBV5-1 to TRBJ1-2; 9 nucleotides agree with TRBD1. Germline-derived CDR1 and CDR2 are SGHRS and YFSETQ. With 4 bases clipped from V and 7 bases from J, the junction kept 14 bases outside the gene matches. The CDR3 consists of 16 residues. This CDR3 is CASSPKPGTGLGGYTF. The CDR3 nucleotides are TGCGCCAGCAGCCCAAAACCCGGGACAGGGTTAGGTGGCTACACCTTC. Full variable domain (remainder filled in from reference TRBV5-1 and TRBJ1-2): KAGVTQTPRYLIKTRGQQVTLSCSPISGHRSVSWYQQTPGQGLQFLFEYFSETQRNKGNFPGRFSGRQFSNSRSEMNVSTLELGDSALYLCASSPKPGTGLGGYTFGSGTRLTVV.

This chain joins TRBV4-1 and TRBJ1-2; TRBD1 agrees at 9 bases. J gave up 4 bases and V 4 bases, and 7 bases lay outside the gene matches. The length of the CDR3 is 15 residues. Germline V gene sequence: CDR1 MGHRA, CDR2 YSYEKL. CDR3 nucleotides: TGCGCCAGCAGCCCCACAGGGGGCGCGGGCTATGGCTACACCTTC. Encoded protein: CASSPTGGAGYGYTF.

The chain carries TRBV6-5 and TRBJ1-1; D gene ambiguous. Germline lookup yields CDR1 MNHEY and CDR2 SVGAGI. V gave up 5 bases and J gave up 3 bases, with 7 bases separating them. The length of the CDR3 is 12 residues. The chain's CDR3 is CASSPPHTEAFF. The CDR3 DNA sequence: TGTGCCAGCAGTCCTCCCCACACTGAAGCTTTCTTT.

V gene TRBV3-1 (or the pseudogene TRBV3-2) combines with J gene TRBJ2-5; D may be TRBD2 (5 bases). The germline V and J ends were trimmed by 1 base and 14 bases, with 20 bases remaining between them. The CDR3 has 14 amino acids. In germline, CDR1 is LGHDT, CDR2 YNNKEL (reference sequence). The CDR3 region has the DNA TGTGCCAGCAGCCAAGTTCGCCCTTCGAGACTACTTTACTTC. As protein: CASSQVRPSRLLYF.

The chain uses TRBV7-9 and TRBJ1-5, with D possibly matching TRBD1 (5 bases). The CDR3 sequence is 11 residues long. V was cut by 5 bases and J by 8 bases, with 7 bases left in between. Germline V CDR1 and CDR2: SEHNR, FQNEAQ (reference sequence). CDR3 residues: CASSRGEPQHF. The CDR3 coding sequence is TGTGCCAGCAGCCGGGGGGAGCCCCAGCATTTT.

The chain carries TRBV7-3 and TRBJ2-1, with 9 nucleotides matching TRBD2. Per the germline V gene, CDR1 is SGHTA and CDR2 is FQGTGA. After removal of 4 bases from V and 6 bases from J, the junction contained 1 base not matched to a gene. The CDR3 is 13 amino acids. The CDR3 sequence is CASSSGLANEQFF. The CDR3 nucleotides are TGTGCCAGCAGCTCGGGACTAGCCAATGAGCAGTTCTTC.

The chain employs TRBV28 and TRBJ1-2; TRBD1 agrees at 8 bases. Looked up from germline, CDR1 is MDHEN and CDR2 is SYDVKM. The ends lost 4 bases at V and 4 bases at J; junction bases unmatched: 5. The CDR3 has 14 amino acids. CDR3 sequence: CASSSRDRPYGYTF. In nucleotides, the CDR3 is TGTGCCAGCAGTTCACGGGACAGGCCCTATGGCTACACCTTC.

The chain carries TRBV7-9 and TRBJ1-2; 9 nucleotides align to TRBD1. This CDR3 is 15 amino acids long. V lost 2 bases to trimming and J lost 4 bases; unmatched junction nucleotides: 5. Per germline, CDR1 SEHNR and CDR2 FQNEAQ (reference sequence). DNA for the CDR3: TGTGCCAGCAGCTTAAAGGAGGACAGGGGCTATGGCTACACCTTC. Its protein product is CASSLKEDRGYGYTF.

The chain combines TRBV3-1 (or the pseudogene TRBV3-2) with TRBJ2-5, with 14 bases identical to TRBD2. The CDR3 is 18 amino acids. After removal of 4 bases from V and 5 bases from J, the junction contained 12 bases not matched to a gene. In germline, CDR1 is LGHDT, CDR2 YNNKEL (reference sequence). This chain's CDR3 is CASSPGLAGALLGETQYF. The CDR3 DNA is TGTGCCAGCAGCCCGGGACTAGCGGGGGCGCTCTTAGGGGAGACCCAGTACTTC.

The gene calls are TRBV5-1 and TRBJ1-6, with 11 bases aligning to TRBD1. Germline V gene sequence: CDR1 SGHRS, CDR2 YFSETQ. Trimming removed 3 bases from V and 7 bases from J; junction bases left unmatched: 6. CDR3 length equals 16 residues. The CDR3 protein is CASSSGQGEGNSPLHF. The CDR3 nucleotides are TGCGCCAGCAGCTCGGGACAGGGGGAAGGGAATTCACCCCTCCACTTT.

V usage is TRBV9 and J usage is TRBJ2-1; 7 nucleotides align to TRBD2. The CDR3 has 13 residues. The ends lost 2 bases at V and 9 bases at J; junction bases unmatched: 5. CDR1 SGDLS and CDR2 YYNGEE come from the germline V gene. The CDR3 loop is CASSVGGDVEQFF. In nucleotides, the CDR3 is TGTGCCAGCAGCGTTGGGGGGGACGTTGAGCAGTTCTTC.

The chain combines TRBV6-1 with TRBJ1-2; tentatively, D is TRBD1 (6 bases). The CDR3 spans 12 residues. Germline values: CDR1 MNHNS, CDR2 SASEGT. The germline V and J ends were trimmed by 3 bases and 7 bases, with 9 bases remaining between them. CDR3 coding DNA: TGTGCCAGCAGTGAGGGGGGGGCTGGCTACACCTTC. This codes for CASSEGGAGYTF.

The rearrangement uses TRBV7-9 and TRBJ2-7, with 7 bases identical to TRBD2. This CDR3 is 16 amino acids long. V lost 5 bases to trimming and J lost 2 bases; unmatched junction nucleotides: 12. Germline lookup yields CDR1 SEHNR and CDR2 FQNEAQ (reference sequence). CDR3 DNA: TGTGCCAGCAGCCGTAAGGGACCCCGGGGGGCCTACGAGCAGTACTTC. It specifies CASSRKGPRGAYEQYF.

This clone has a single count. This rearrangement joins TRBV4-1 to TRBJ1-2; TRBD1 agrees at 9 bases. The junction had 7 bases not matched to a gene; V was cut back by 0 bases and J by 8 bases. Germline loops: CDR1 MGHRA, CDR2 YSYEKL. The CDR3 loop spans 15 amino acids. In DNA, the CDR3 is TGCGCCAGCAGCCAAGATCAGGACAGGGGTTACGGCTACACCTTC. Translation gives CASSQDQDRGYGYTF.

Turning to this clone: Other DNA sequences in the sample encode the same CDR3. V usage is TRBV19 and J usage is TRBJ1-2; tentatively, D is TRBD1 (5 bases). CDR3 length equals 13 residues. The germline V gene encodes CDR1 LNHDA and CDR2 SQIVND (reference sequence). The V end lost 5 bases, the J end lost 4 bases, and 11 bases lay between the germline ends. CDR3 DNA: TGTGCCAGTAGTCCCCAGGGTATCTATGGCTACACCTTC. This codes for CASSPQGIYGYTF.

The V and J genes are TRBV19 and TRBJ1-2; perhaps TRBD1 as D (5 bases). V shed 5 bases and J shed 5 bases, with 12 bases lying between them. This CDR3 region has 13 residues. CDR1 is LNHDA and CDR2 is SQIVND in the germline V gene (reference sequence). The DNA for the CDR3 is TGTGCCAGTAGTGCGGGACTAGCGTATGGCTACACCTTC. The encoded protein is CASSAGLAYGYTF.

This chain uses TRBV9 with TRBJ2-3; 9 bases are shared with TRBD2. The CDR3 runs 16 residues. The trim removed 4 bases at V and 0 bases at J, leaving 6 bases unmatched. The germline CDR1 and CDR2 sequences are SGDLS and YYNGEE. DNA for the CDR3: TGTGCCAGCAGCCCCCGACTAGCGGCTAGCACAGATACGCAGTATTTT. This gives the protein CASSPRLAASTDTQYF.

This chain joins TRBV2 and TRBJ2-3, with no clear D. The germline V gene has CDR1 SNHLY and CDR2 FYNNEI. Trimming stripped 4 bases from V and 2 bases from J, with 16 bases between. The CDR3 spans 16 residues. CDR3 coding DNA: TGTGCCAGCAGTGTCTTCCCTTTTGTCCCCACAGATACGCAGTATTTT. This translates into CASSVFPFVPTDTQYF.

The chain carries TRBV28 and TRBJ2-7; 13 positions match TRBD2. CDR1 and CDR2 (germline): MDHEN, SYDVKM. The CDR3 consists of 15 residues. V was clipped by 6 bases and J by 4 bases; unmatched bases: 6. The CDR3 DNA sequence: TGTGCCAGCAGACATACTAGCGGGGGGGCGTACGAGCAGTACTTC. Translation: CASRHTSGGAYEQYF. The full variable domain, rest sourced from reference TRBV28 and TRBJ2-7, is DVKVTQSSRYLVKRTGEKVFLECVQDMDHENMFWYRQDPGLGLRLIYFSYDVKMKEKGDIPEGYSVSREKKERFSLILESASTNQTSMYLCASRHTSGGAYEQYFGPGTRLTVT.

The chain combines TRBV18 with TRBJ1-3, with D perhaps TRBD1 (5 bases). Trimming shortened V by 3 bases and J by 4 bases, and 10 bases separated the two germline ends. The CDR3 is 14 amino acids. Germline values: CDR1 KGHSH, CDR2 LQKENI. CDR3 in amino acids: CASSPGGDGNTIYF. CDR3 nucleotide sequence: TGTGCCAGCTCACCGGGAGGGGACGGAAACACCATATATTTT.

The chain has TRBV2 and TRBJ1-6, with D perhaps matching TRBD1 (6 bases). The CDR3 is made up of 14 amino acids. CDR1 is SNHLY, CDR2 FYNNEI, per germline. Trimming stripped 2 bases from V and 6 bases from J, with 8 bases between. The CDR3 loop reads CASSESRGNSPLHF. The CDR3 nucleotides are TGTGCCAGCAGTGAAAGCAGGGGTAATTCACCCCTCCACTTT.